The 10 T cell receptor beta chains listed next were all sequenced from one sample in a study of blood T cell repertoires in COVID-19. The assay was immunoSEQ multiplex PCR, and TCRdb's table has in-frame clones only and misses some. The sample carries around 310,000 clones, over 75% recorded once. Material: PBMCs or T cells enriched from blood (not recorded which). The source of these receptors is a man in his thirties or forties who had recovered from COVID-19.

This chain links TRBV19 with TRBJ2-7; a possible D gene is TRBD1 (6 bases). Germline loops: CDR1 LNHDA, CDR2 SQIVND (reference sequence). Trimming cost V 4 bases and J 2 bases, with 12 bases left between them. The CDR3 is 14 residues long. CDR3 protein: CASSNGQITYEQYF. CDR3 in DNA: TGTGCCAGTAGTAACGGACAGATAACCTACGAGCAGTACTTC.

This chain connects TRBV3-1 (or the pseudogene TRBV3-2) to TRBJ2-2; D is possibly TRBD2 (6 bases). CDR3 length: 16 residues. Germline assignment: CDR1 LGHDT and CDR2 YNNKEL (reference sequence). V was trimmed by 1 base and J by 4 bases, leaving 13 bases between them. CDR3 sequence reads: CASSQALGGITGELFF. The CDR3 coding sequence is TGTGCCAGCAGCCAAGCGTTAGGAGGGATCACCGGGGAGCTGTTTTTT.

The CDR3 DNA follows: TGTGCCAGCAGTGTTGGGGGGGGCGGCCCCTACGAGCAGTACTTC. It translates to CASSVGGGGPYEQYF. The chain combines TRBV14 with TRBJ2-7; a possible D gene is TRBD2 (7 bases). From germline, CDR1 is SGHDN and CDR2 FVKESK. CDR3 length equals 15 residues. V was cut by 6 bases and J by 2 bases, with 17 bases left in between.

This sequence joins TRBV7-9 and TRBJ1-6; D unclear. The CDR3 loop spans 16 amino acids. From germline, CDR1 is SEHNR and CDR2 FQNEAQ (reference sequence). The V end was cut by 5 bases, the J end by 0 bases, with 11 bases between. CDR3 in DNA: TGTGCCAGCAGCCCTCAATTGAGCTCCTATAATTCACCCCTCCACTTT. It codes for CASSPQLSSYNSPLHF.

This clone was seen just once. The chain carries TRBV3-1 (or the pseudogene TRBV3-2) and TRBJ2-5; no firm D call. This CDR3 is built from 15 residues. CDR1 and CDR2 from the germline V gene are LGHDT and YNNKEL (reference sequence). V was clipped by 1 base and J by 5 bases, with 14 bases between them. This CDR3 is CASSQARRHTETQYF. CDR3 DNA sequence: TGTGCCAGCAGCCAAGCCCGTCGACATACCGAGACCCAGTACTTC.

V usage is TRBV23-1 and J usage is TRBJ2-5, with TRBD1 identical over 7 bases. TRBV23-1 carries the ORF label, with uncertain function. The CDR3 loop spans 15 amino acids. Trimming took 2 bases from V and 2 from J; bases not matched to a gene: 5. Here the CDR3 reads CASSQHDRDQETQYF. CDR3 bases: TGCGCCAGCAGTCAACACGACAGGGATCAAGAGACCCAGTACTTC.

The chain employs TRBV3-1 (or the pseudogene TRBV3-2) and TRBJ1-5; 7 positions agree with TRBD1. Germline V gene data show CDR1 as LGHDT and CDR2 as YNNKEL (reference sequence). This CDR3 comprises 14 residues. V shed 4 bases, J shed 6 bases, and the junction held 6 bases outside the gene matches. The CDR3 region is CASSPRGYGQPQHF. As DNA, the CDR3 is TGTGCCAGCAGCCCCAGGGGGTATGGTCAGCCCCAGCATTTT.

The chain is built from TRBV9 and TRBJ1-1; TRBD1 agrees at 7 bases. CDR1 SGDLS and CDR2 YYNGEE come from the germline V gene. The V gene end was trimmed by 4 bases and the J gene end by 4 bases; junction bases not matched to a gene: 10. The CDR3 totals 15 residues. This CDR3 reads CASSTQTGLATEAFF. The DNA for the CDR3 is TGTGCCAGCAGCACCCAGACAGGGCTGGCCACTGAAGCTTTCTTT. Full variable domain (rest looked up from reference TRBV9 and TRBJ1-1): DSGVTQTPKHLITATGQRVTLRCSPRSGDLSVYWYQQSLDQGLQFLIQYYNGEERAKGNILERFSAQQFPDLHSELNLSSLELGDSALYFCASSTQTGLATEAFFGQGTRLTVV.

This clone was detected many times. V usage is TRBV24-1 and J usage is TRBJ1-4, with TRBD1 identical over 9 bases. Germline CDR1 and CDR2: KGHDR and SFDVKD. The junction had 8 bases not matched to a gene; V was cut back by 3 bases and J by 7 bases. The CDR3 runs 16 residues. CDR3 sequence: CATSDGTGTGSEKLFF. The CDR3 bases are TGTGCCACCAGTGATGGCACCGGGACAGGGAGTGAAAAACTGTTTTTT.

The chain combines TRBV5-5 with TRBJ1-5, with D perhaps TRBD1 (5 bases). With 0 bases removed from V and 4 bases from J, the gap between germline ends came to 14 bases. Germline assignment: CDR1 SGHKS and CDR2 YYEKEE (reference sequence). This CDR3 is 16 amino acids long. The CDR3 coding sequence is TGTGCCAGCAGCTTGGCTTACTGGACAACTAATCAGCCCCAGCATTTT. Its translation: CASSLAYWTTNQPQHF.